This T cell receptor (beta chain) was sequenced during a study of metastatic and nonmetastatic thyroid tumors. Study in general: It was across blood and tumor or nodule tissue from malignant and benign thyroid patients that repertoires were compared.

Thyroid surgery took place with no prior treatment in any patient. This clone was detected only a few times. A much more abundant neighbour one base away suggests this may be a read error. Different DNA sequences within this sample yield the same CDR3. The V segment lost 7 bases and the J segment 0 bases; nucleotides outside the gene matches: 6. Per germline, CDR1 SQVTM and CDR2 ANQGSEA. The CDR3 is made up of 14 amino acids. Original data processing: For papillary thyroid cancer, a distant-metastasis classifier was constructed from CDR3 differences observed across clinicopathological groups. TCRdb reanalyzed the PCR reads via MiXCR. The V and J calls were not made by the authors but by TCRdb's processing. The data hold 15,000 to 20,000 clones, with 9.5% to 15% observed a single time.

The chain joins TRBV29-1 to TRBJ1-3, with TRBD1 matching over 7 bases. The TCR was taken from a female donor with papillary thyroid cancer or a benign thyroid nodule (not recorded which). Some clones in this sample may be carry-over from other donors' samples. The source material was tumor tissue. CDR3 amino acids: CSAGQANSGNTIYF. For the CDR3, the DNA is TGCAGCGCTGGACAGGCAAACTCTGGAAACACCATATATTTT.